Below are 10 T cell receptor beta chains sequenced from a single sample in a study of OX40 agonist ivuxolimab in advanced cancers. Method: immunoSEQ multiplex PCR; TCRdb's copy keeps in-frame clones and lacks some. The sample records more than 85,000 clones, approximately 90% being singletons. This sample comprised CD4+ or CD8+ T cells sorted from blood, obtained in a trial of the OX40 agonist ivuxolimab. The receptor source for this set is an adult with an advanced solid tumor such as melanoma, head and neck, liver or kidney cancer.

The CDR3 is CASSESGVSTDTQYF. CDR3 sequence (DNA): TGTGCCAGCAGTGAATCCGGAGTAAGCACAGATACGCAGTATTTT. V gene TRBV27 combines with J gene TRBJ2-3; no clear D gene. V was cut by 5 bases and J by 0 bases, with 12 bases left in between. Germline values: CDR1 MNHEY, CDR2 SMNVEV (reference sequence). This CDR3 region has 15 residues.

The rearrangement joins TRBV29-1 to TRBJ2-7; the D call may be TRBD1 or TRBD2 (5 bases each). This CDR3 comprises 13 residues. The germline gives CDR1 SQVTM, CDR2 ANQGSEA. Trimming shortened V by 7 bases and J by 2 bases, and 15 bases separated the two germline ends. CDR3 in DNA: TGCAGCGCCGTTGGGGGAGAGACCTACGAGCAGTACTTC. Its protein is CSAVGGETYEQYF.

V usage is TRBV27 and J usage is TRBJ2-3; perhaps TRBD2 as D (6 bases). From germline, CDR1 is MNHEY and CDR2 SMNVEV (reference sequence). The CDR3 extends over 14 amino acids. V was pared by 6 bases and J by 3 bases, with 13 bases between. CDR3 in DNA: TGTGCCAGCAGGCCCAGACTAGTTACAGATACGCAGTATTTT. Translated, it gives CASRPRLVTDTQYF.

V and J are TRBV5-6 and TRBJ1-4, with 7 bases lining up with TRBD1. V shed 1 base and J 8 bases; nucleotides not matched to a gene: 8. The CDR3 length is 15 residues. Germline V CDR1 and CDR2: SGHDT, YYEEEE. The CDR3 protein is CASSLYRGREEKLFF. DNA of the CDR3: TGTGCCAGCAGCTTGTATAGGGGGCGAGAGGAAAAACTGTTTTTT.

This clone was counted a few times. This chain uses TRBV19 with TRBJ1-5, with 9 bases fitting TRBD1. The CDR3 sequence is 15 residues long. Trimming at V came to 5 bases and at J to 4 bases, leaving 6 bases not matched to a gene. From germline, CDR1 is LNHDA and CDR2 SQIVND (reference sequence). CDR3 in DNA: TGTGCCAGTAGTGGTACCGGGACAGGGAATCAGCCCCAGCATTTT. Protein sequence: CASSGTGTGNQPQHF. Together with reference TRBV19 and TRBJ1-5, the CDR3 gives the full variable domain: DGGITQSPKYLFRKEGQNVTLSCEQNLNHDAMYWYRQDPGQGLRLIYYSQIVNDFQKGDIAEGYSVSREKKESFPLTVTSAQKNPTAFYLCASSGTGTGNQPQHFGDGTRLSIL.

The genes are TRBV30 and TRBJ1-3; 7 bases map to TRBD1. Germline CDR1 is GTSNPN and CDR2 is SVGIG (reference sequence). The CDR3 length is 15 residues. V shed 2 bases and J 3 bases; nucleotides not matched to a gene: 7. The CDR3 sequence is CAWSTGDRYGNTIYF. The CDR3 DNA follows: TGTGCCTGGAGTACGGGGGACAGATATGGAAACACCATATATTTT.

This chain joins TRBV28 and TRBJ1-2; tentatively, D is TRBD1 (5 bases). In germline, CDR1 is MDHEN, CDR2 SYDVKM. V dropped 2 bases and J dropped 2 bases, with 18 bases sitting between them. The CDR3 is 17 residues long. The CDR3 sequence is CASSLEGKGIGNYGYTF. As DNA, the CDR3 is TGTGCCAGCAGTTTAGAGGGCAAGGGGATCGGGAACTATGGCTACACCTTC.

This rearrangement joins TRBV7-3 to TRBJ2-7; 11 nucleotides agree with TRBD1. The CDR3 is 14 amino acids. The V and J ends lost 5 bases and 1 base, in that order; junction bases with no gene match: 1. Germline V gives CDR1 SGHTA, CDR2 FQGTGA. Here the CDR3 DNA reads TGTGCCAGCAGCCGGGACAGGGGGTCCTACGAGCAGTACTTC. This sequence encodes CASSRDRGSYEQYF.

V usage is TRBV28 and J usage is TRBJ2-7, with D perhaps matching TRBD1 (7 bases). V was pared by 2 bases and J by 5 bases, with 19 bases between. Germline-derived CDR1 and CDR2 are MDHEN and SYDVKM. CDR3 length equals 16 residues. CDR3 bases: TGTGCCAGCAGTTTAACCTGGGGCCAGGGGGGAAACGAGCAGTACTTC. Translation gives CASSLTWGQGGNEQYF. Combining the CDR3 with reference TRBV28 and TRBJ2-7 gives the whole variable domain DVKVTQSSRYLVKRTGEKVFLECVQDMDHENMFWYRQDPGLGLRLIYFSYDVKMKEKGDIPEGYSVSREKKERFSLILESASTNQTSMYLCASSLTWGQGGNEQYFGPGTRLTVT.

This sequence joins TRBV5-1 and TRBJ2-1; TRBD2 agrees at 11 bases. Germline loops: CDR1 SGHRS, CDR2 YFSETQ. The CDR3 is made up of 20 amino acids. Unmatched junction bases numbered 17, after V lost 4 bases and J lost 2 bases. The CDR3 loop reads CASSLGGTVAGGPPYNEQFF. The CDR3 DNA reads TGCGCCAGCAGCCTGGGAGGCACCGTAGCGGGAGGGCCTCCCTACAATGAGCAGTTCTTC.